These 31 T cell receptor beta chains originate from one sample sequenced in a study of shared clonotypes between healthy human individuals (dated by TCRdb to 2018 to 2020). Libraries were prepared through the immunoSEQ multiplex PCR assay. In its TCRdb copy, this immuneACCESS table keeps in-frame sequences only and misses some clones. Where compared with another copy, unresolved V genes explain less than half of these, and the others have no known cause. Across this sample there are some 450,000 clones, with over 60% seen only once. The ten largest make up more than 10% of the sample. Sequencing was performed on PBMCs. The receptors originated from a woman in her 40s in good health. Some clones in this sample may be carry-over from other donors' samples.

This clone was seen ten or more times. The chain recombines TRBV5-1 with TRBJ1-6; 8 nucleotides align to TRBD1. The germline V gene has CDR1 SGHRS and CDR2 YFSETQ. CDR3 size: 14 residues. V dropped 4 bases and J dropped 9; count of bases not matched to a gene: 6. DNA for the CDR3: TGCGCCAGCAGCCCCGGGACAGGAACTTCACCCCTCCACTTT. The encoded protein is CASSPGTGTSPLHF.

As to this clone: Since a far larger clone is one base different, this is likely a read error. The chain employs TRBV28 and TRBJ1-4, with 8 bases lining up with TRBD1. Trimming at V came to 5 bases and at J to 6 bases, leaving 5 bases not matched to a gene. CDR1 MDHEN and CDR2 SYDVKM come from the germline V gene. The CDR3 spans 14 residues. CDR3 in DNA: TGTGCCAGCAGTGGCAGGGGGCGTGATGAAAAACTGTTTTTT. Amino acids: CASSGRGRDEKLFF.

Turning to this clone: A far bigger clonotype differs at one base, so this is likely a read error. J is TRBJ2-4 and V is TRBV30; perhaps D is TRBD1 or TRBD2 (5 bases each). The CDR3 extends over 13 amino acids. Germline assignment: CDR1 GTSNPN and CDR2 SVGIG (reference sequence). This chain's CDR3 is CAWGVRGGNIQYF. The CDR3 DNA is TGTGCCTGGGGTGTACGTGGGGGAAACATTCAGTACTTC.

CDR3 sequence reads: CASSTPGSLPEAFF. The CDR3 DNA reads as TGTGCCAGCAGCACCCCGGGAAGTTTGCCTGAAGCTTTCTTT. This rearrangement joins TRBV28 to TRBJ1-1; D is ambiguous. Germline CDR1 and CDR2: MDHEN and SYDVKM. The CDR3 loop spans 14 amino acids. The germline V and J ends were trimmed by 6 bases and 6 bases, with 17 bases remaining between them.

The chain carries TRBV10-3 and TRBJ1-4; D gene uncertain. CDR3 length: 16 amino acids. Germline CDR1 reads ENHRY; CDR2 reads SYGVKD. V lost 3 bases and J lost 0, with 11 bases in between. DNA for the CDR3: TGTGCCATCAGTGAACGGCAGGCGGCAACTAATGAAAAACTGTTTTTT. Its protein is CAISERQAATNEKLFF.

This chain uses TRBV27 with TRBJ1-2; no firm D call. The germline gives CDR1 MNHEY, CDR2 SMNVEV (reference sequence). This CDR3 comprises 12 residues. Trimming pared 5 bases from V and 4 bases from J, leaving 8 bases between. In nucleotides, the CDR3 is TGTGCCAGCAGTCTCGCGGGCTATGGCTACACCTTC. This translates into CASSLAGYGYTF.

Written as DNA, the CDR3 is TGTGCCAGCTCACCTACAGGGGATGGGTACGAGCAGTACTTC. It is translated as CASSPTGDGYEQYF. The chain combines TRBV18 with TRBJ2-7; 7 bases line up with TRBD1. The CDR3 contains 14 residues. V was clipped by 3 bases and J by 4 bases; unmatched bases: 6. Germline loops: CDR1 KGHSH, CDR2 LQKENI.

This clone was recorded only once. A much larger clonotype is one base distant, so this may be a read error. The V and J genes are TRBV29-1 and TRBJ1-2, with 7 bases identical to TRBD1. CDR3 length: 13 residues. Germline trimming cut 7 bases from V and 4 bases from J; bases unmatched to any gene: 9. CDR1 SQVTM and CDR2 ANQGSEA come from the germline V gene. The CDR3 is CSDDREYGYGYTF. In DNA form, the CDR3 reads TGCAGCGACGACAGGGAGTACGGCTATGGCTACACCTTC.

The J gene is TRBJ2-1, the V gene TRBV19, with TRBD2 matching over 11 bases. The CDR3 is 16 residues long. CDR1 is LNHDA, CDR2 SQIVND, per germline (reference sequence). V was pared by 5 bases and J by 8 bases, with 11 bases of the junction left unmatched. The CDR3 DNA reads as TGTGCCAGTAGTGACCTTAGCGGGAGGGCCGTGGATGAGCAGTTCTTC. This gives the protein CASSDLSGRAVDEQFF.

This chain links TRBV5-4 with TRBJ1-2; TRBD1 might be the D (6 bases). V was cut by 4 bases and J by 4 bases, with 11 bases left in between. The CDR3 is 13 amino acids. Looked up from germline, CDR1 is SGHNT and CDR2 is YYREEE (reference sequence). CDR3 sequence: CASSGDRIYGYTF. The CDR3 nucleotides read TGTGCCAGCAGCGGCGACAGGATCTATGGCTACACCTTC.

With regard to this clone: This likely came from a read error, as a far larger clone is one base away. Because the CDR3's place on the DNA is in doubt, the DNA is left out and the CDR3 is given as listed by TCRdb. The chain links TRBV7-2 to TRBJ2-1; the table's D call, TRBD1, has no DNA check behind it. The CDR3 is 15 residues long, ends included. CDR1 and CDR2 from the germline V gene are SGHTA and FQGNSA. The CDR3 spells CASSLVGQGAREQLF.

The chain's CDR3 is CASSQGTSGFIGVYEQYF. Here the CDR3 DNA reads TGTGCCAGCAGTCAAGGGACTAGCGGGTTCATAGGGGTATACGAGCAGTACTTC. The V call is TRBV27, the J call TRBJ2-7; 12 positions agree with TRBD2. V shed 5 bases and J 4 bases; nucleotides not matched to a gene: 15. The V gene's germline CDR1 is MNHEY and CDR2 SMNVEV (reference sequence). The CDR3 extends over 18 amino acids.

A few counts support this clone. The J gene is TRBJ1-2, the V gene TRBV2, with D possibly matching TRBD1 (6 bases). Between the trimmed V and J ends, which lost 3 bases and 4 bases, there was a span of 12 bases. The V gene's germline CDR1 is SNHLY and CDR2 FYNNEI. This CDR3 comprises 14 residues. The CDR3 spells CASSEIKGGYGYTF. In nucleotides, the CDR3 is TGTGCCAGCAGTGAGATTAAGGGGGGCTATGGCTACACCTTC.

This chain links TRBV2 with TRBJ2-7, with D perhaps TRBD2 (7 bases). Germline V gene data show CDR1 as SNHLY and CDR2 as FYNNEI. Trimming took 4 bases from V and 0 from J, leaving 10 bases between them. The CDR3 loop spans 14 amino acids. CDR3 amino acids: CASSVRGASYEQYF. In DNA, the CDR3 is TGTGCCAGCAGTGTACGGGGGGCCTCCTACGAGCAGTACTTC.

This clone was seen a handful of times. This chain connects TRBV5-1 to TRBJ1-4; D remains unclear. CDR1 and CDR2 (germline): SGHRS, YFSETQ. V gave up 0 bases and J gave up 0 bases, with 9 bases separating them. This CDR3 has 16 amino acids. For the CDR3, the DNA is TGCGCCAGCAGCTTGGTATCCGGTGCAACTAATGAAAAACTGTTTTTT. Translating gives CASSLVSGATNEKLFF.

This clone has just one count. A read error likely explains this, since a far larger clone differs by one base. The gene calls are TRBV5-1 and TRBJ2-7; 10 bases are a match to TRBD2. CDR1 is SGHRS, CDR2 YFSETQ, per germline. The CDR3 sequence is 15 residues long. J gave up 9 bases and V 3 bases, and 12 bases lay outside the gene matches. CDR3 coding DNA: TGCGCCAGCAGCTCCTCGACTAGCGGGCCCGGCGGGCAGTACTTC. This sequence encodes CASSSSTSGPGGQYF.

V usage is TRBV25-1 and J usage is TRBJ2-1, with TRBD2 identical over 8 bases. This CDR3 contains 14 residues. Losses at the gene ends were 4 bases for V and 3 bases for J; bases not matched to a gene: 2. Looked up from germline, CDR1 is MGHDK and CDR2 is SYGVNS. CDR3 region: CASSVAGGYNEQFF. CDR3 in DNA: TGTGCCAGCAGTGTGGCGGGAGGCTACAATGAGCAGTTCTTC.

Here the CDR3 DNA reads TGTGCCAGCAGTTTATCACAGCTCTATGGCTACACCTTC. Translating it yields CASSLSQLYGYTF. J is TRBJ1-2 and V is TRBV28, with D hard to call. The V gene's germline CDR1 is MDHEN and CDR2 SYDVKM. The CDR3 is 13 amino acids. V was clipped by 1 base and J by 4 bases, with 7 bases between them.

Comments on this clone: Additional DNA sequences in this sample encode the identical CDR3. The gene calls are TRBV15 and TRBJ2-2; unclear D gene. The CDR3 totals 13 residues. V lost 1 base, J lost 5 bases, and 5 bases lay in between. Germline V gene data show CDR1 as LNHNV and CDR2 as YYDKDF (reference sequence). The DNA of the CDR3 is TGTGCCACCAGCAGAGGTGGGACCGGGGAGCTGTTTTTT. Protein: CATSRGGTGELFF.

The V and J genes are TRBV5-8 and TRBJ2-7; a possible D gene is TRBD1 (5 bases). The CDR3 runs 12 residues. V was pared by 4 bases and J by 6 bases, with 11 bases between. CDR1 is SGHTS, CDR2 YDEGEE, per germline. CDR3 sequence (DNA): TGTGCCAGCAGCCTCAGGGTTCCCGAGCAGTACTTC. This gives the protein CASSLRVPEQYF. The full variable domain, in which reference TRBV5-8 and TRBJ2-7 provide the parts outside the CDR3, is EAGVTQSPTHLIKTRGQQATLRCSPISGHTSVYWYQQALGLGLQFLLWYDEGEERNRGNFPPRFSGRQFPNYSSELNVNALELEDSALYLCASSLRVPEQYFGPGTRLTVT.

The chain uses TRBV6-1 and TRBJ1-3, with no clear D. The CDR3 has 14 residues. Germline-derived CDR1 and CDR2 are MNHNS and SASEGT. Between the trimmed V and J ends, which lost 3 bases and 8 bases, there was a span of 14 bases. The CDR3 bases are TGTGCCAGCAGTGACCCCATAGGGTCGGACACCATATATTTT. Translating gives CASSDPIGSDTIYF.

A word on this clone: This likely traces to a read error, being one base from a far larger clone. The rearrangement joins TRBV5-6 to TRBJ1-2; 11 positions match TRBD1. V shed 0 bases, J shed 7 bases, and the junction held 5 bases outside the gene matches. The CDR3 runs to 15 residues. Per the germline V gene, CDR1 is SGHDT and CDR2 is YYEEEE. CDR3 amino acids: CASSLVTGTGGGYTF. The DNA of the CDR3 is TGTGCCAGCAGCTTGGTGACAGGGACAGGGGGTGGCTACACCTTC.

As concerns this clone: This likely stems from a read error, as it lies one base from a far larger clone. Other DNA sequences in this specimen translate into the identical CDR3. This rearrangement joins TRBV6-6 to TRBJ1-1; D ambiguous. The CDR3 sequence is 16 residues long. Looked up from germline, CDR1 is MNHNY and CDR2 is SVGAGI (reference sequence). V lost 0 bases and J 2 bases, leaving 13 bases between the germline ends. CDR3: CASSYSGGGPNTEAFF. The CDR3 coding sequence is TGTGCCAGCAGTTACTCGGGCGGAGGACCAAACACTGAAGCTTTCTTT.

The chain recombines TRBV7-9 with TRBJ2-1; 9 positions agree with TRBD2. The CDR3 contains 15 residues. Trimming cost V 3 bases and J 7 bases; bases outside gene matches: 7. Germline V CDR1 and CDR2: SEHNR, FQNEAQ (reference sequence). Written as DNA, the CDR3 is TGTGCCAGCAGCTTCGCGGGAGGGCATTTGAATGAGCAGTTCTTC. Amino acids: CASSFAGGHLNEQFF. Filled out from reference TRBV7-9 and TRBJ2-1, the complete variable domain reads DTGVSQNPRHKITKRGQNVTFRCDPISEHNRLYWYRQTLGQGPEFLTYFQNEAQLEKSRLLSDRFSAERPKGSFSTLEIQRTEQGDSAMYLCASSFAGGHLNEQFFGPGTRLTVL.

This chain links TRBV27 with TRBJ1-5; D is undetermined. Germline V CDR1 and CDR2: MNHEY, SMNVEV (reference sequence). The CDR3 is made up of 15 amino acids. V shed 6 bases and J shed 1 base, with 13 bases lying between them. Written as DNA, the CDR3 is TGTGCCAGCAGAGGTGGACGGCGGAGCAATCAGCCCCAGCATTTT. Translated, it gives CASRGGRRSNQPQHF.

The genes are TRBV28 and TRBJ1-2; the match to TRBD1 covers 9 bases. Germline V lookup: CDR1 MDHEN, CDR2 SYDVKM. Trimming took 5 bases from V and 6 from J; bases not matched to a gene: 10. This CDR3 spans 15 amino acids. CDR3 loop: CASSTPGQGRHGYTF. CDR3 in DNA: TGTGCCAGCAGTACCCCGGGACAGGGAAGACATGGCTACACCTTC.

This clone was picked up a small number of times. This chain links TRBV6-4 with TRBJ2-6; no clear D. The length of the CDR3 is 15 residues. V was shortened by 6 bases and J by 0 bases, with 9 bases between the two germline ends. The V gene's germline CDR1 is MRHNA and CDR2 SNTAGT. CDR3 protein: CASSTQSSGANVLTF. CDR3 DNA: TGTGCCAGCAGCACACAGTCCTCTGGGGCCAACGTCCTGACTTTC.

This clone occurred many times. V usage is TRBV9 and J usage is TRBJ2-1; D not resolved. Germline assignment: CDR1 SGDLS and CDR2 YYNGEE. The CDR3 covers 16 residues. Trimming pared 4 bases from V and 6 bases from J, leaving 20 bases between. This chain's CDR3 is CASSPRSVRGFNEQFF. As DNA, the CDR3 is TGTGCCAGCAGCCCCCGGTCAGTTAGAGGCTTCAATGAGCAGTTCTTC.

The chain is built from TRBV5-4 and TRBJ1-2; D is unresolved. Deletions cut 3 bases from V and 3 bases from J, with 15 bases between. The germline V gene has CDR1 SGHNT and CDR2 YYREEE (reference sequence). The CDR3 runs to 15 residues. The CDR3 region is CASSSFGVVDYGYTF. CDR3 DNA: TGTGCCAGCAGCTCGTTTGGGGTGGTTGACTATGGCTACACCTTC.

A single count supports this clone. The chain combines TRBV30 with TRBJ1-1; maybe TRBD1 (5 bases). Germline CDR1 GTSNPN, CDR2 SVGIG (reference sequence). V lost 0 bases and J lost 3, with 8 bases in between. The length of the CDR3 is 13 residues. The CDR3 bases are TGTGCCTGGAGTGTCAGGGCGGACACTGAAGCTTTCTTT. It specifies CAWSVRADTEAFF.

J is TRBJ2-2 and V is TRBV19; 14 bases agree with TRBD2. This CDR3 has 17 residues. V trimming: 7 bases; J trimming: 7 bases; junction bases outside the gene matches: 11. Looked up from germline, CDR1 is LNHDA and CDR2 is SQIVND (reference sequence). The CDR3 spells CASNIPGTSGRNGELFF. CDR3 nucleotides: TGTGCCAGTAACATCCCCGGGACTAGCGGGAGAAACGGGGAGCTGTTTTTT. Supplemented by reference TRBV19 and TRBJ2-2, the full variable domain reads DGGITQSPKYLFRKEGQNVTLSCEQNLNHDAMYWYRQDPGQGLRLIYYSQIVNDFQKGDIAEGYSVSREKKESFPLTVTSAQKNPTAFYLCASNIPGTSGRNGELFFGEGSRLTVL.